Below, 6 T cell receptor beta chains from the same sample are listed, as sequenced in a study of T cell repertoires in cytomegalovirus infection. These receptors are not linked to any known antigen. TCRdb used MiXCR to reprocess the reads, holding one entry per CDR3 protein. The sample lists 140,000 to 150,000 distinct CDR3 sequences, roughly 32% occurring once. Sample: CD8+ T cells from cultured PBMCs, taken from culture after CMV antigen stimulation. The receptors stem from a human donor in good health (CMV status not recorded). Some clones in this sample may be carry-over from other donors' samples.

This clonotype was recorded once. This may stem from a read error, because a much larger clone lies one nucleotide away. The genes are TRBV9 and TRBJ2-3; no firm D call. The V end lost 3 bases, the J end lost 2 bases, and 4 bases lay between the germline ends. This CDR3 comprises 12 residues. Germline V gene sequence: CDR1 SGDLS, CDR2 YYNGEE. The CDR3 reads CASSGITDTQYF. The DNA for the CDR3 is TGTGCCAGCAGCGGGATCACAGATACGCAGTATTTT.

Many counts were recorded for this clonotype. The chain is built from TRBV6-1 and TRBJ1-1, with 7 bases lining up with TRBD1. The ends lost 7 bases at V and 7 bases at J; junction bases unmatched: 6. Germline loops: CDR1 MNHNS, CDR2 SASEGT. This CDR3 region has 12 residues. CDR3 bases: TGTGCCAGCACTTTCCGGGACAGTGAAGCTTTCTTT. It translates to CASTFRDSEAFF.

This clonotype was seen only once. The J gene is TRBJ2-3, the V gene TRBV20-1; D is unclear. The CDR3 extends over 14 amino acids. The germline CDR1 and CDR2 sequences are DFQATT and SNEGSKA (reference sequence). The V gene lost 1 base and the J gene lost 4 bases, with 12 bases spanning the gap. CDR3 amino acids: CSARVVLVPDTQYF. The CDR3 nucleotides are TGCAGTGCTAGAGTTGTTTTAGTACCAGATACGCAGTATTTT.

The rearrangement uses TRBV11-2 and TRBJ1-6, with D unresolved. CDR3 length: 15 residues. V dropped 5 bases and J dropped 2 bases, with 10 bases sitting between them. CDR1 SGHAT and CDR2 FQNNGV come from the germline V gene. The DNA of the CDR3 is TGTGCCAGCAGCCTGGAAGCGACCTATAATTCACCCCTCCACTTT. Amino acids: CASSLEATYNSPLHF.

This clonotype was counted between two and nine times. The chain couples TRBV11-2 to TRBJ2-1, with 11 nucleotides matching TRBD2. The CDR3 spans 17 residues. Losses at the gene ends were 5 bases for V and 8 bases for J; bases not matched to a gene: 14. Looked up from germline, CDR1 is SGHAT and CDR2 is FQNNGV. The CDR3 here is CASSTEPLAGVGDEQFF. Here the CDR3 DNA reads TGTGCCAGCAGCACAGAGCCACTAGCGGGGGTGGGGGATGAGCAGTTCTTC. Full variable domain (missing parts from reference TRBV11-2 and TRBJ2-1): EAGVAQSPRYKIIEKRQSVAFWCNPISGHATLYWYQQILGQGPKLLIQFQNNGVVDDSQLPKDRFSAERLKGVDSTLKIQPAKLEDSAVYLCASSTEPLAGVGDEQFFGPGTRLTVL.

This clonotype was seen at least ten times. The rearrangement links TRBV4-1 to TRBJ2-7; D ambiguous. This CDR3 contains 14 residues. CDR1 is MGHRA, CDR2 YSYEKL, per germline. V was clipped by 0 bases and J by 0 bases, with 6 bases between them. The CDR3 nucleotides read TGCGCCAGCAGCCAAGATTGGGGCTCCTACGAGCAGTACTTC. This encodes CASSQDWGSYEQYF.